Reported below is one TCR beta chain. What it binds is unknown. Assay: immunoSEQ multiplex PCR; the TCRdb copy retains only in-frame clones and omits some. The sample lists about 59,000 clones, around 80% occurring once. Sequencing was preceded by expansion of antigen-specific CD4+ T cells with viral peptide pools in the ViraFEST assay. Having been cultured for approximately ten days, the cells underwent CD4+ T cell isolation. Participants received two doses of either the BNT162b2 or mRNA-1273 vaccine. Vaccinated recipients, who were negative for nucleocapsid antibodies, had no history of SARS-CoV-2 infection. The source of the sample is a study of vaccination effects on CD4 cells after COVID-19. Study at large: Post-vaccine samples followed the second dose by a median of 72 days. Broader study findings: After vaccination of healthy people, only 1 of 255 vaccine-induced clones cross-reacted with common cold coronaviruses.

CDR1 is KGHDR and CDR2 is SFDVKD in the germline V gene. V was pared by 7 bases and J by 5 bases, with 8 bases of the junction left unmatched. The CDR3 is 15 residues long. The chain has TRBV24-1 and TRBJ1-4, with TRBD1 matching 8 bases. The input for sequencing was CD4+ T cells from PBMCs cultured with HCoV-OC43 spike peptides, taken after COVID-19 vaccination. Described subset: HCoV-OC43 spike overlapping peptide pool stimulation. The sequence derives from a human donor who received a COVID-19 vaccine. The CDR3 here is CATSPGGQGNEKLFF. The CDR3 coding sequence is TGTGCCACCAGCCCTGGAGGACAGGGAAATGAAAAACTGTTTTTT.